This T cell receptor (beta chain) was obtained from a study of blood T cell repertoires in COVID-19. For the study at large: Samples of COVID-19 (acute and convalescent) were obtained from the United States, Italy and Spain.

This clone has a single count. Germline CDR1 is SGHKS and CDR2 is YYEKEE (reference sequence). V was pared by 0 bases and J by 0 bases, with 8 bases of the junction left unmatched. The CDR3 is 17 amino acids. In the authors' methods: Estimation of nucleated cell counts was performed using reference gene primer amplification. Data came from immunoSEQ multiplex PCR; TCRdb stores just in-frame clones and leaves some out. From that table come the V and J calls and clone size; the DNA was used to work out D and trimming. There are around 200,000 clones in the sample; 75% to 90% occur only once, and 1.1% lies in the top ten.

The sample taken for sequencing was peripheral blood. This receptor was obtained from a man aged 25 to 40 with acute or convalescent COVID-19. The chain couples TRBV5-5 to TRBJ1-2, with 7 bases identical to TRBD1. CDR3 sequence reads: CASSLGQGIGTNYGYTF. Here the CDR3 DNA reads TGTGCCAGCAGCTTGGGACAGGGTATCGGTACTAACTATGGCTACACCTTC.